These 10 T cell receptor beta chains were sequenced from one sample in a study of cytomegalovirus exposure and HLA in healthy donors (dated by TCRdb to 2017 to 2019). Library prep was done by the immunoSEQ multiplex PCR assay. A mixture of 60 forward primers for TCR Vbeta segments and 13 reverse primers for TCR Jbeta segments was used in the multiplex PCR. The table comes from immuneACCESS by way of TCRdb, which keeps in-frame sequences with V and J called. Part of the clones is missing from these tables; in studies checked, under half for an unresolved V gene and the rest for unknown reasons. This sample holds 95,000 to 150,000 clones; 73% were observed only once. Around 4.1% of the sample is in the top ten clones. The sequenced sample consisted of PBMCs. All receptors come from a middle-aged woman in good health and CMV-seronegative.

The chain recombines TRBV18 with TRBJ2-2; 8 bases agree with TRBD1. Per germline, CDR1 KGHSH and CDR2 LQKENI. CDR3 size: 15 residues. V was clipped by 3 bases and J by 2 bases; unmatched bases: 2. CDR3 DNA sequence: TGTGCCAGCTCACCGGGACAGGCTAACACCGGGGAGCTGTTTTTT. Its translation: CASSPGQANTGELFF. Complete variable domain (other parts from reference TRBV18 and TRBJ2-2): NAGVMQNPRHLVRRRGQEARLRCSPMKGHSHVYWYRQLPEEGLKFMVYLQKENIIDESGMPKERFSAEFPKEGPSILRIQQVVRGDSAAYFCASSPGQANTGELFFGEGSRLTVL.

The chain employs TRBV4-3 and TRBJ2-5, with 14 bases matching TRBD2. This CDR3 comprises 16 residues. The V segment lost 1 base and the J segment 4 bases; nucleotides outside the gene matches: 2. Germline values: CDR1 LGHNA, CDR2 YSLEER. The CDR3 DNA sequence: TGCGCCAGCAGCCAAGGACTAGCGGGAGGGGCAGAGACCCAGTACTTC. It yields the protein CASSQGLAGGAETQYF.

There are a few counts of this clone. The chain links TRBV2 to TRBJ2-1; 14 nucleotides align to TRBD2. The germline V gene encodes CDR1 SNHLY and CDR2 FYNNEI. After removal of 6 bases from V and 3 bases from J, the junction contained 1 base not matched to a gene. This CDR3 spans 15 amino acids. Written as DNA, the CDR3 is TGTGCCAGCAGGGGGACTAGCGGGAGCTACAATGAGCAGTTCTTC. Amino acids: CASRGTSGSYNEQFF.

CDR3 loop: CAWSVLADYNEQFF. The CDR3 DNA reads as TGTGCCTGGAGTGTACTAGCGGACTACAATGAGCAGTTCTTC. The rearrangement joins TRBV30 to TRBJ2-1; 8 nucleotides match TRBD2. The CDR3 contains 14 residues. Germline V gene sequence: CDR1 GTSNPN, CDR2 SVGIG (reference sequence). The V gene end was trimmed by 0 bases and the J gene end by 3 bases; junction bases not matched to a gene: 1.

The chain uses TRBV5-1 and TRBJ2-4, with TRBD2 matching over 12 bases. The CDR3 runs 20 residues. CDR1 is SGHRS and CDR2 is YFSETQ in the germline V gene. The trim removed 4 bases at V and 1 base at J, leaving 15 bases unmatched. The CDR3 region has the DNA TGCGCCAGCAGCCTAACTGGGACTAGCGGGTTTAATGGCGCCAAAAACATTCAGTACTTC. Its protein is CASSLTGTSGFNGAKNIQYF.

The V call is TRBV7-9, the J call TRBJ2-3; D is possibly TRBD1 (6 bases). Germline CDR1 reads SEHNR; CDR2 reads FQNEAQ (reference sequence). Between the trimmed V and J ends, which lost 5 bases and 6 bases, there was a span of 12 bases. This CDR3 region has 13 residues. The CDR3 sequence: CASSTEDRDTQYF. The CDR3 DNA is TGTGCCAGCAGCACAGAAGACAGGGATACGCAGTATTTT.

This clone was found once. The V and J genes are TRBV7-9 and TRBJ2-1; D unresolved. Trimming took off 5 bases at V and 5 bases at J, with 7 bases between the two ends. The CDR3 covers 12 residues. Germline V gene lookup returns CDR1 SEHNR and CDR2 FQNEAQ (reference sequence). Written as DNA, the CDR3 is TGTGCCAGCAGCGCCGCAGACAATGAGCAGTTCTTC. Translating gives CASSAADNEQFF.

The chain uses TRBV7-9 and TRBJ2-1; 10 bases match TRBD2. From germline, CDR1 is SEHNR and CDR2 FQNEAQ (reference sequence). This CDR3 is built from 15 residues. With 1 base clipped from V and 4 bases from J, the junction kept 1 base outside the gene matches. CDR3: CASSLEAGGYNEQFF. The DNA of the CDR3 is TGTGCCAGCAGCTTAGAAGCGGGGGGGTACAATGAGCAGTTCTTC.

This clone occurred a few times. The V gene is TRBV6-1, the J gene TRBJ2-7; D is perhaps TRBD2 (6 bases). Germline-derived CDR1 and CDR2 are MNHNS and SASEGT. V dropped 3 bases and J dropped 1 base, with 16 bases sitting between them. The CDR3 contains 16 residues. CDR3 region: CASSDSGLRGSYEQYF. The CDR3 region has the DNA TGTGCCAGCAGTGATTCGGGACTGCGGGGTTCCTACGAGCAGTACTTC.

The chain links TRBV11-2 to TRBJ2-1, with 8 bases matching TRBD2. V shed 3 bases and J 5 bases; nucleotides not matched to a gene: 6. CDR3 length equals 15 residues. CDR1 is SGHAT, CDR2 FQNNGV, per germline. The CDR3 coding sequence is TGTGCCAGCAGCTTTCTTAGCGGGGCGGACAATGAGCAGTTCTTC. This gives the protein CASSFLSGADNEQFF.